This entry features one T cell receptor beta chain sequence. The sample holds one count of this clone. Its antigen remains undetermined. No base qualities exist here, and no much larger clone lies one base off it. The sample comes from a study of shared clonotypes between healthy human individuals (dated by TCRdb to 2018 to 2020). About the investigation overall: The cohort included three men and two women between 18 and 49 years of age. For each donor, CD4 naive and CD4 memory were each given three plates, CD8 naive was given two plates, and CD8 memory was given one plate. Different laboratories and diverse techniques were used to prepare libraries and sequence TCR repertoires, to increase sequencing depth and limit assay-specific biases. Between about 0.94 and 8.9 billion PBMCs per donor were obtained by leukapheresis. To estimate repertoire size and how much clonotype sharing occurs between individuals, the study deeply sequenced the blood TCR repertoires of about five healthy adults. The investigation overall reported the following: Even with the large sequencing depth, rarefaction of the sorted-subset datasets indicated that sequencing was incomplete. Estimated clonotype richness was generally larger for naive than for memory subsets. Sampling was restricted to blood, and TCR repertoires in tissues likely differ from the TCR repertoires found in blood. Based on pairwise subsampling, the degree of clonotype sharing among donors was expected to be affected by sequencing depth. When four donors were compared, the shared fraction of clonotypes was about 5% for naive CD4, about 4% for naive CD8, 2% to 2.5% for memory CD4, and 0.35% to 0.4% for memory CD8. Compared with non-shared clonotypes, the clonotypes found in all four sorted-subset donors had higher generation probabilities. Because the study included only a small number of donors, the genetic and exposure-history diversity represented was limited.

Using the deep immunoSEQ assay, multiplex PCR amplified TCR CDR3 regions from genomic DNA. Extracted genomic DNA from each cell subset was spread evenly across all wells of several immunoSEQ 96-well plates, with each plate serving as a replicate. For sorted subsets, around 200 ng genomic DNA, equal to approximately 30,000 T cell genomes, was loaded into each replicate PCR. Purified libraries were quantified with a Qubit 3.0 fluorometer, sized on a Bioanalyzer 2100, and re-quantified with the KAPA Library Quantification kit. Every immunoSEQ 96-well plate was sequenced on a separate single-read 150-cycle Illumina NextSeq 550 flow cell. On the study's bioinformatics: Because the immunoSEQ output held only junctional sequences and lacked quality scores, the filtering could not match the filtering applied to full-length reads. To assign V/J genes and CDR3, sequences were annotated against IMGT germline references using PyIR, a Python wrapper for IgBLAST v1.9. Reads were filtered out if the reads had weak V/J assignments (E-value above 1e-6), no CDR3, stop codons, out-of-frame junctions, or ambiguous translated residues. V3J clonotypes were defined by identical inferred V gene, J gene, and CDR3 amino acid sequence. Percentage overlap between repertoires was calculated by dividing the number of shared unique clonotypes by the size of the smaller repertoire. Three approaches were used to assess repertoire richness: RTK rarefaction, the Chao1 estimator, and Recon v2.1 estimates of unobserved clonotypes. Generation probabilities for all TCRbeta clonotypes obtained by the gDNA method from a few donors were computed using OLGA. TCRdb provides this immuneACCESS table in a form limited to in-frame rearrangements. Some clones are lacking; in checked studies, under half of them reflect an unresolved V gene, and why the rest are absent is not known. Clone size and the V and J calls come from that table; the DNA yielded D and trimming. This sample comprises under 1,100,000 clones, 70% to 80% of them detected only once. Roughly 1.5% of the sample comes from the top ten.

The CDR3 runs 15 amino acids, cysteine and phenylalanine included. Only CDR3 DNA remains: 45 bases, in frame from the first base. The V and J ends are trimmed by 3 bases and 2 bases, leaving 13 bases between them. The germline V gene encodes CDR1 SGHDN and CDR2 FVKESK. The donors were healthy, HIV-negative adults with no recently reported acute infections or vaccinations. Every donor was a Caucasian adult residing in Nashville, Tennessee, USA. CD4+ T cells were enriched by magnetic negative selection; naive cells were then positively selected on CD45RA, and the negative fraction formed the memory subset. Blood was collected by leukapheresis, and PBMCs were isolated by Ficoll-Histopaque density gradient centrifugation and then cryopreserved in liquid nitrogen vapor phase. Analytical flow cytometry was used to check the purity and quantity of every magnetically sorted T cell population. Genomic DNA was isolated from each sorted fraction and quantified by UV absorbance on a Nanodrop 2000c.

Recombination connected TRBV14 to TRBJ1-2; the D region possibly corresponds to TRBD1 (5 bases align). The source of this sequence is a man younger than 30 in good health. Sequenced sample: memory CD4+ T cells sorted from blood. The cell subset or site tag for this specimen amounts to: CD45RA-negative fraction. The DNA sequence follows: TGTGCCAGCAGCCATCGCGGGGGGTTCAACTATGGCTACACCTTC. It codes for CASSHRGGFNYGYTF. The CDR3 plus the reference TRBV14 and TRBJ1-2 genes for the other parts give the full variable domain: EAGVTQFPSHSVIEKGQTVTLRCDPISGHDNLYWYRRVMGKEIKFLLHFVKESKQDESGMPNNRFLAERTGGTYSTLKVQPAELEDSGVYFCASSHRGGFNYGYTFGSGTRLTVV.